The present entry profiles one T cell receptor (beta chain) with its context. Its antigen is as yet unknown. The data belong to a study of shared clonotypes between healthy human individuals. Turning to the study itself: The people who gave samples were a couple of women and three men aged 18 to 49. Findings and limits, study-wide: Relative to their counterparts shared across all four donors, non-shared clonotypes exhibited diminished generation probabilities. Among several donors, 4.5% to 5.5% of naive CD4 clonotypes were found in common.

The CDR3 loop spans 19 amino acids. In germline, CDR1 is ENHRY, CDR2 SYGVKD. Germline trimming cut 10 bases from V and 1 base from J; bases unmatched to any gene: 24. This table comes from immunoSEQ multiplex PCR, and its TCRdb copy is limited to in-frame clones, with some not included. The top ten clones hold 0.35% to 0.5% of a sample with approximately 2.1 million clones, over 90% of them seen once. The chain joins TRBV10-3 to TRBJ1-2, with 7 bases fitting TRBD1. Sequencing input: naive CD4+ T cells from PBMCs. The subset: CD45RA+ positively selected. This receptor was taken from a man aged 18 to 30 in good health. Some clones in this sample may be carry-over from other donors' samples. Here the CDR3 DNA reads TGTGCCACCCCGGGGGGACAGCCGGGGGGAGGGCCACTTAACTATGGCTACACCTTC. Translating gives CATPGGQPGGGPLNYGYTF.